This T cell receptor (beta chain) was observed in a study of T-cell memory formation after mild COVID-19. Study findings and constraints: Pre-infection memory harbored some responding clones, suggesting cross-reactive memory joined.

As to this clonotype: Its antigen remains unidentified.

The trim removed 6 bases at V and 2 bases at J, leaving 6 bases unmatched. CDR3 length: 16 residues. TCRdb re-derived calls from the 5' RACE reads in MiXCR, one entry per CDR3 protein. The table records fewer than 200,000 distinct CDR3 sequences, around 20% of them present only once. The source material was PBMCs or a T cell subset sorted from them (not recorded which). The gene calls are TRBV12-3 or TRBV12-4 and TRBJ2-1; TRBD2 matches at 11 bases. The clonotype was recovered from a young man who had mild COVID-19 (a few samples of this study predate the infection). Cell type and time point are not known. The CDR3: CASRDLAGGTYNEQFF. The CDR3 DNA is TGTGCCAGCAGAGACTTAGCGGGGGGGACCTACAATGAGCAGTTCTTC.